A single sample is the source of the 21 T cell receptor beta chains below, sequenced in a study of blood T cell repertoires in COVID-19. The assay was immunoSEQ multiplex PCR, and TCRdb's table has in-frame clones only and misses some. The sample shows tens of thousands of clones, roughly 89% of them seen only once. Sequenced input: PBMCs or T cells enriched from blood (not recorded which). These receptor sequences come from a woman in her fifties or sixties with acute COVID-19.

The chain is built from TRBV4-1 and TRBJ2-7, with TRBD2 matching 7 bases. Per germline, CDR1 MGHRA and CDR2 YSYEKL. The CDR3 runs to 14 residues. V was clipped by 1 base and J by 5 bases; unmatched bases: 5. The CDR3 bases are TGCGCCAGCAGCCAAGGACTAGCTGTCGACGAGCAGTACTTC. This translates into CASSQGLAVDEQYF.

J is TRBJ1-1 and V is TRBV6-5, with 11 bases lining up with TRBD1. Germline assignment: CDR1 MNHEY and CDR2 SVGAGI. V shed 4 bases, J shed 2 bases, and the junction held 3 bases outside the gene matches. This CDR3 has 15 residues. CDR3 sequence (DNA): TGTGCCAGCAGTTCCCGGACAGGGGGCAACACTGAAGCTTTCTTT. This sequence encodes CASSSRTGGNTEAFF.

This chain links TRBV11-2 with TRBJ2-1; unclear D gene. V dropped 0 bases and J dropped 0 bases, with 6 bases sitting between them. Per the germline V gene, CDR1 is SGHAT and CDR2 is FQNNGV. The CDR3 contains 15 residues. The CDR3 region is CASSLDVLSYNEQFF. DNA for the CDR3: TGTGCCAGCAGCTTAGATGTACTCTCCTACAATGAGCAGTTCTTC.

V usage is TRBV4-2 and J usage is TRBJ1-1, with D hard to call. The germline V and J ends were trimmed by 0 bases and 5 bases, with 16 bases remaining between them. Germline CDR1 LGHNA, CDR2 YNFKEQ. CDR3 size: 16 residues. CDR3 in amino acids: CASSQDLIGGMTEAFF. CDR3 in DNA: TGTGCCAGCAGCCAAGATCTGATAGGCGGGATGACTGAAGCTTTCTTT.

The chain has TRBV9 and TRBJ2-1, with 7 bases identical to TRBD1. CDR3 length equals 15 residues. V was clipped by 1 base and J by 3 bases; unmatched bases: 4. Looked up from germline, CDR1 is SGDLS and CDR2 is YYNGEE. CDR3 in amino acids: CASSVMAGGYNEQFF. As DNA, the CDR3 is TGTGCCAGCAGCGTAATGGCAGGGGGCTACAATGAGCAGTTCTTC. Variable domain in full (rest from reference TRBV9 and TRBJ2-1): DSGVTQTPKHLITATGQRVTLRCSPRSGDLSVYWYQQSLDQGLQFLIQYYNGEERAKGNILERFSAQQFPDLHSELNLSSLELGDSALYFCASSVMAGGYNEQFFGPGTRLTVL.

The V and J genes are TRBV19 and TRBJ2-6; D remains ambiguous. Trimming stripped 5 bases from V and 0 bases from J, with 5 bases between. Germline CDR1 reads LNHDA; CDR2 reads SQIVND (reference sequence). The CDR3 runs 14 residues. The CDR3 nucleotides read TGTGCCAGTAGTCGGTTCTCTGGGGCCAACGTCCTGACTTTC. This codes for CASSRFSGANVLTF.

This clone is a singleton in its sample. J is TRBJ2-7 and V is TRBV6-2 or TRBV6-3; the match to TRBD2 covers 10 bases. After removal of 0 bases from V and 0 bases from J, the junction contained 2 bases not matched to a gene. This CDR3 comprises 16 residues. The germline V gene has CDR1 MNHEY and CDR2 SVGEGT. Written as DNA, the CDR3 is TGTGCCAGCAGTTACTCGACTAGCGGGCTCTCCTACGAGCAGTACTTC. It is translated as CASSYSTSGLSYEQYF.

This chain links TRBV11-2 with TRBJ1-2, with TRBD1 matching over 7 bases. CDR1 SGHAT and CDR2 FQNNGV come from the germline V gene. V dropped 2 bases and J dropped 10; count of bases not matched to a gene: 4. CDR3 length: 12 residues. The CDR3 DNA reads TGTGCCAGCAGCTTATCGGGACAGTCCTACACCTTC. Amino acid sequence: CASSLSGQSYTF.

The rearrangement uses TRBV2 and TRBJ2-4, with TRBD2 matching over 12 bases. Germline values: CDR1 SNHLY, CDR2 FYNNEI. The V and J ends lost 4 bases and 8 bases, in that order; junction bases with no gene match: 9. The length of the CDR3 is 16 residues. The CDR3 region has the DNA TGTGCCAGCAGTGCCAGGCTAGCGGGAGGGTTGGACATTCAGTACTTC. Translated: CASSARLAGGLDIQYF.

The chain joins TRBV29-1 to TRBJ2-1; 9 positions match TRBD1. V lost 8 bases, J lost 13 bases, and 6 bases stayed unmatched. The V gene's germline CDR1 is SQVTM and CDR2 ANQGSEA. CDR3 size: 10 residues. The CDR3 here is CSLRQGVQFF. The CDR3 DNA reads TGCAGCTTGAGACAGGGGGTCCAGTTCTTC.

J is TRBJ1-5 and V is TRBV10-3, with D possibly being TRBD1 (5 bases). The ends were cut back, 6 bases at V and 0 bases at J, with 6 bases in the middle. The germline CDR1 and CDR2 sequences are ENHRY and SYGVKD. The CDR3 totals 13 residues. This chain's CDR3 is CAIRQGSNQPQHF. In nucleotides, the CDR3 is TGTGCCATCAGGCAGGGTAGCAATCAGCCCCAGCATTTT.

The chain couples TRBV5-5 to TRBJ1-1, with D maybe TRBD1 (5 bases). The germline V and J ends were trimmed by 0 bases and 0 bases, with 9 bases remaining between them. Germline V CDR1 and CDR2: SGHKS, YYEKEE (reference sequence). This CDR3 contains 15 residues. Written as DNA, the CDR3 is TGTGCCAGCAGCTTGGGGGGACTGATGAACACTGAAGCTTTCTTT. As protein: CASSLGGLMNTEAFF.

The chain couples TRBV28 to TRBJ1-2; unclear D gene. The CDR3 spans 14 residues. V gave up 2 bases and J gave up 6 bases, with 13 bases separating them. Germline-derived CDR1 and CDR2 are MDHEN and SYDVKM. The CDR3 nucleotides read TGTGCCAGCAGTTTACCCACCGGTTATGATGGCTACACCTTC. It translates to CASSLPTGYDGYTF.

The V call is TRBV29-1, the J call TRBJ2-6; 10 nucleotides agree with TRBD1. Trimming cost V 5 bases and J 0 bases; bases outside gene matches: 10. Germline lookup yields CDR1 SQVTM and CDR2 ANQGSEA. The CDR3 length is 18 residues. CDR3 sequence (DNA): TGCAGCGTTCGGGACAGGGGTAGGAGCGGCTCTGGGGCCAACGTCCTGACTTTC. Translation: CSVRDRGRSGSGANVLTF.

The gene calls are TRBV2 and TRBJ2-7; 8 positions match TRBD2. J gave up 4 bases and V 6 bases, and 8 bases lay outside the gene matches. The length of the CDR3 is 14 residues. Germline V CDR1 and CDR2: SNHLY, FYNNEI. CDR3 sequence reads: CASSPRLANYEQYF. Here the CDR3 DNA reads TGTGCCAGCAGCCCGAGACTAGCGAATTACGAGCAGTACTTC.

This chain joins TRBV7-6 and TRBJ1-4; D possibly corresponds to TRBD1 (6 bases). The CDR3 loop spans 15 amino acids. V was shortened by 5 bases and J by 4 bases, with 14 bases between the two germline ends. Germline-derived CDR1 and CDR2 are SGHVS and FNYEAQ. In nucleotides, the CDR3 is TGTGCCAGCAGCAAAAACAGGGATAGTAATGAAAAACTGTTTTTT. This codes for CASSKNRDSNEKLFF.

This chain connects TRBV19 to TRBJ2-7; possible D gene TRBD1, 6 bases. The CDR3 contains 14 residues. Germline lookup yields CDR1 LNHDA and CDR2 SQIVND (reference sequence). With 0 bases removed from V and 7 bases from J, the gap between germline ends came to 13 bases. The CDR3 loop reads CASSIDQGRREQYF. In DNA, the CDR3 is TGTGCCAGTAGTATAGATCAGGGGCGCCGGGAGCAGTACTTC.

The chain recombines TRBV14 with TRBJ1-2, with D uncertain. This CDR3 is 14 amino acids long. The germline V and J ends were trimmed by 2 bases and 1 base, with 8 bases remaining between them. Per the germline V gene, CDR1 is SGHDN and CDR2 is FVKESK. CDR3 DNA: TGTGCCAGCAGCCAACCGGGGATTAACTATGGCTACACCTTC. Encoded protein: CASSQPGINYGYTF.

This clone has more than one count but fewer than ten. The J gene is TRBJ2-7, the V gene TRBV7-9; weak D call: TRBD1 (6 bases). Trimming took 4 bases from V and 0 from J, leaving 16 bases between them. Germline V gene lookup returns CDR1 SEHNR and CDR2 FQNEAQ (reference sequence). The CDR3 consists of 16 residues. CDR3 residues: CASSSSGTRSSYEQYF. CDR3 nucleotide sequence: TGTGCCAGCAGCTCCTCCGGGACACGAAGCTCCTACGAGCAGTACTTC. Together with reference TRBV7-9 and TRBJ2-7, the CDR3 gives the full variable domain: DTGVSQNPRHKITKRGQNVTFRCDPISEHNRLYWYRQTLGQGPEFLTYFQNEAQLEKSRLLSDRFSAERPKGSFSTLEIQRTEQGDSAMYLCASSSSGTRSSYEQYFGPGTRLTVT.

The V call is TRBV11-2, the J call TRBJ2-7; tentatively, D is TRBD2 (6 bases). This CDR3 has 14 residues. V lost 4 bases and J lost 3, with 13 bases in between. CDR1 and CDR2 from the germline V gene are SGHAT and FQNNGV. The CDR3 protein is CASSSAGSNYEQYF. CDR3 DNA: TGTGCCAGCAGCTCGGCGGGATCGAACTACGAGCAGTACTTC.

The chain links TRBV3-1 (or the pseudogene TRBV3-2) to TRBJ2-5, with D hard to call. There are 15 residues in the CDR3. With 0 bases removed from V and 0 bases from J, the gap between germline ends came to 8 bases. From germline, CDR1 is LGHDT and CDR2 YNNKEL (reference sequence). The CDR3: CASSQDQAYQETQYF. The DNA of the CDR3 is TGTGCCAGCAGCCAAGATCAGGCGTACCAAGAGACCCAGTACTTC.